One and the same sample provided the 17 T cell receptor beta chains below, sequenced in a study of CD8 T cells in ankylosing spondylitis. In TCRdb, the 5' RACE reads were re-called with MiXCR into one record per CDR3 protein. The sample contains about 230,000 distinct CDR3 sequences, 8% to 9% of which appear only once. The sample consisted of blood, either unsorted or a sorted T cell fraction (not recorded which). The receptors originated from a female donor with ankylosing spondylitis or in good health (not recorded which).

This clonotype was recorded many times. The chain has TRBV9 and TRBJ1-1; maybe TRBD1 (6 bases). CDR1 SGDLS and CDR2 YYNGEE come from the germline V gene. This CDR3 is built from 14 residues. The V end lost 0 bases, the J end lost 1 base, and 7 bases lay between the germline ends. CDR3: CASSVAGENTEAFF. CDR3 nucleotides: TGTGCCAGCAGCGTAGCAGGGGAGAACACTGAAGCTTTCTTT.

Only a few counts were recorded for this clonotype. This chain connects TRBV30 to TRBJ2-2, with D tentatively TRBD1 (5 bases). The CDR3 has 14 amino acids. Germline V CDR1 and CDR2: GTSNPN, SVGIG (reference sequence). V was cut by 3 bases and J by 1 base, with 9 bases left in between. Written as DNA, the CDR3 is TGTGCCTGGAGGAAGACAGTGAACACCGGGGAGCTGTTTTTT. Its translation is CAWRKTVNTGELFF.

This clonotype was counted ten times or more. V and J are TRBV6-1 and TRBJ2-1; D is tentatively TRBD1 or TRBD2 (6 bases each). CDR3 size: 15 residues. CDR1 and CDR2 from the germline V gene are MNHNS and SASEGT. V was trimmed by 6 bases and J by 7 bases, leaving 19 bases between them. CDR3 amino acids: CASSPGDTMGNEQFF. The CDR3, as DNA: TGTGCCAGCAGCCCGGGGGACACCATGGGGAATGAGCAGTTCTTC.

This clonotype occurred many times. In nucleotides, the CDR3 is TGTGCCATCACCCTTGGGGGGGTGACAGATACGCAGTATTTT. Its translation: CAITLGGVTDTQYF. The chain employs TRBV10-3 and TRBJ2-3; 7 nucleotides match TRBD2. V trimming: 7 bases; J trimming: 3 bases; junction bases outside the gene matches: 7. CDR3 size: 14 residues. Germline loops: CDR1 ENHRY, CDR2 SYGVKD.

Many counts were recorded for this clonotype. The chain joins TRBV4-2 to TRBJ1-2; D uncertain. The CDR3 is 13 residues long. CDR1 is LGHNA and CDR2 is YNFKEQ in the germline V gene. With 0 bases removed from V and 7 bases from J, the gap between germline ends came to 9 bases. CDR3 in amino acids: CASSQDGSAGYTF. For the CDR3, the DNA is TGTGCCAGCAGCCAAGACGGGTCTGCTGGCTACACCTTC.

This clonotype was counted only a few times. The gene calls are TRBV2 and TRBJ2-1; perhaps D is TRBD1 or TRBD2 (5 bases each). This CDR3 has 15 residues. Germline CDR1 is SNHLY and CDR2 is FYNNEI. Deletions cut 1 base from V and 6 bases from J, with 13 bases between. CDR3 residues: CASSEGDHPFNEQFF. CDR3 bases: TGTGCCAGCAGTGAAGGGGACCACCCCTTCAATGAGCAGTTCTTC.

This clonotype was seen at least ten times. The rearrangement joins TRBV28 to TRBJ2-1; D is possibly TRBD1 or TRBD2 (5 bases each). Trimming took off 5 bases at V and 3 bases at J, with 5 bases between the two ends. CDR1 is MDHEN, CDR2 SYDVKM, per germline. CDR3 size: 12 residues. The CDR3 region is CASSGGYNEQFF. The CDR3 DNA follows: TGTGCCAGCAGTGGGGGCTACAATGAGCAGTTCTTC.

This clonotype was recorded at least ten times. For the CDR3, the DNA is TGTGCCAGCAGTTTAACCGGGACAGGGAGCAATGAGCAGTTCTTC. Translation gives CASSLTGTGSNEQFF. This chain uses TRBV27 with TRBJ2-1, with 9 bases lining up with TRBD1. The CDR3 covers 15 residues. The germline V gene encodes CDR1 MNHEY and CDR2 SMNVEV (reference sequence). V gave up 2 bases and J gave up 6 bases; unmatched junction bases: 5.

This clonotype was seen repeatedly, ten times or more. CDR3 residues: CSARDQGLAVNTGELFF. As DNA, the CDR3 is TGCAGTGCTAGAGATCAAGGCCTAGCGGTGAACACCGGGGAGCTGTTTTTT. This chain joins TRBV20-1 and TRBJ2-2; 7 bases are shared with TRBD2. Germline CDR1 and CDR2: DFQATT and SNEGSKA (reference sequence). This CDR3 spans 17 amino acids. J lost 1 base, V lost 0 bases, and 8 bases had no gene match.

Many counts were recorded for this clonotype. V and J are TRBV12-3 or TRBV12-4 and TRBJ1-2; unclear D gene. V dropped 8 bases and J dropped 10 bases, with 17 bases sitting between them. This CDR3 is 12 amino acids long. CDR3 residues: CASFRSVWDYTF. CDR3 DNA: TGTGCCAGCTTCAGGAGCGTCTGGGACTACACCTTC.

This clonotype has at least ten counts. The V call is TRBV7-6, the J call TRBJ1-4; no firm D call. Trimming took off 4 bases at V and 7 bases at J, with 13 bases between the two ends. Germline values: CDR1 SGHVS, CDR2 FNYEAQ. The CDR3 runs 14 residues. Here the CDR3 reads CASSYGPLGEKLFF. CDR3 DNA sequence: TGTGCCAGCAGCTATGGGCCCTTGGGTGAAAAACTGTTTTTT.

There are many counts of this clonotype. V usage is TRBV6-5 and J usage is TRBJ2-3, with D possibly TRBD2 on 6 matching bases. V was shortened by 2 bases and J by 5 bases, with 11 bases between the two germline ends. Per the germline V gene, CDR1 is MNHEY and CDR2 is SVGAGI. This CDR3 has 14 amino acids. The CDR3 sequence is CASSYRPGGDTQYF. DNA for the CDR3: TGTGCCAGCAGTTACCGGCCCGGGGGAGATACGCAGTATTTT.

This clonotype was seen ten or more times. V and J are TRBV5-1 and TRBJ2-7, with 7 bases aligning to TRBD1. The CDR3 runs 15 residues. Germline CDR1 and CDR2: SGHRS and YFSETQ. The junction had 9 bases not matched to a gene; V was cut back by 4 bases and J by 2 bases. CDR3 amino acids: CASSLRQGGTYEQYF. The CDR3 nucleotides are TGCGCCAGCAGCCTGAGACAGGGCGGCACCTACGAGCAGTACTTC.

V and J are TRBV7-2 and TRBJ1-4; no reliable D call. Germline CDR1 is SGHTA and CDR2 is FQGNSA. This CDR3 region has 17 residues. V lost 5 bases, J lost 1 base, and 17 bases lay in between. CDR3 sequence: CASSRPSGLVTNEKLFF. In DNA, the CDR3 is TGTGCCAGCAGCCGGCCATCCGGTTTGGTAACTAATGAAAAACTGTTTTTT.

This clonotype has a count of ten or more. The chain is built from TRBV7-9 and TRBJ1-2, with a possible D match to TRBD1 (6 bases). Trimming removed 5 bases at V and 13 bases at J, with 23 bases between. The CDR3 totals 14 residues. CDR1 SEHNR and CDR2 FQNEAQ come from the germline V gene (reference sequence). Here the CDR3 reads CASSPPDESGAITF. In DNA form, the CDR3 reads TGTGCCAGCAGCCCGCCCGATGAATCAGGGGCCATCACCTTC.

This clonotype was counted many times. The chain employs TRBV7-3 and TRBJ2-2; perhaps TRBD2 as D (5 bases). This CDR3 has 13 amino acids. Per the germline V gene, CDR1 is SGHTA and CDR2 is FQGTGA. The V gene lost 1 base and the J gene lost 6 bases, with 6 bases spanning the gap. CDR3 nucleotide sequence: TGTGCCAGCAGCTTAAGCGGGTCCGGGGAGCTGTTTTTT. It specifies CASSLSGSGELFF. The variable domain in full, completed from reference TRBV7-3 and TRBJ2-2, reads GAGVSQTPSNKVTEKGKYVELRCDPISGHTALYWYRQSLGQGPEFLIYFQGTGAADDSGLPNDRFFAVRPEGSVSTLKIQRTERGDSAVYLCASSLSGSGELFFGEGSRLTVL.

To note about this clonotype: Relative to the germline gene, one junction end is altered; a read error may explain this. CDR3 DNA: TGTGTCAGCAGTTTGGGGGGCAGGGGGTCCAATGAGCAGTTCTTC. Its translation is CVSSLGGRGSNEQFF. The rearrangement links TRBV25-1 to TRBJ2-1, with TRBD1 as a possible D gene (7 bases). CDR3 length equals 15 residues. CDR1 and CDR2 from the germline V gene are MGHDK and SYGVNS.